The present entry profiles one TCR beta chain with its context. There is no known antigen for this receptor. Per-base qualities were not stored, and no clone one base away is much larger. The sample originates from a study of cytotoxic CD8 clonotypes in ibrutinib-treated CLL (dated by TCRdb to the early 2020s). For the wider study: In this cohort, approximately 15 patients were treatment-naive and 11 to 12 were relapsed/refractory, while roughly 18 had unmutated IGHV. Of the 70 to 100 people in the trial, 26 had longitudinal samples available. Cryopreserved peripheral blood mononuclear cells were collected before treatment, at response, and at either disease progression or sustained remission. Responses were partial in about 25 patients and complete in 2; after median about 70 months follow-up, some 14 stayed in remission and approximately 12 progressed. Response samples were taken after a median of roughly a year on treatment, ranging from roughly 6 to 36 months. On average, each sample had a few hundred thousand productive templates and around 100,000 productive rearrangements. The paper's findings and limits, for the study overall: Clonality increased at ibrutinib response, stayed stable in sustained remission, and fell back toward baseline at progression. Public clonotypes were rare and either shrank or stayed stable during treatment, and the rise in clonality at ibrutinib response reflected expansion of private clonotypes. Baseline clonality exceeded that of age-matched healthy donors and correlated strongly with circulating CD8+ T-cell counts. Lymph node repertoires were not examined, and the timing of sampling was not matched between patients in sustained remission and those whose disease progressed.

A MiSeq instrument was used for deep resolution sequencing, which targeted depths ranging from 1 in 1 million up to 1 in 200,000 T cells, with coverage averaging 10x for each clonotype. The immunoSEQ hsTCRB Kit was used to generate the TCR beta libraries. The study's processing was this. ImmunoSEQ Data Assistant and ImmunoSEQ Analyzer were used for data analysis, and V, D and J genes were assigned according to IMGT definitions. Clonality, which ranges from 0 to 1, was calculated by subtracting the normalized Shannon entropy of productive rearrangement frequencies from one. Only overrepresented clonotypes making up at least 0.05% of the repertoire of each patient were included in the public clonotype analysis. Approximately 14 age-matched healthy donor repertoires from immuneACCESS served as clonality controls. TCRdb's version of the immuneACCESS table is confined to in-frame rearrangements and falls short of the full clone set. An unresolved V gene accounts for under half of the shortfall where checked; the remainder is of unknown origin. That table is the source of V, J and clone size, and D and trimming were worked out from the DNA. In this sample the table shows approximately 33,000 clones, approximately 69% of which occur a single time. The ten most abundant clones make up around a quarter of the sample.

For TCR beta library preparation, approximately 2 micrograms of genomic DNA were isolated from cryopreserved PBMCs. Longitudinal blood samples from CLL patients receiving ibrutinib monotherapy were subjected to high-throughput TCR beta sequencing. Patients were enrolled in a phase 2 open-label single-center ibrutinib monotherapy trial. This clonotype was sampled from a human donor with chronic lymphocytic leukemia. The sequencing here drew on PBMCs, taken before ibrutinib treatment.

The CDR3 region: CASSSSEAFF. The DNA is TGTGCCAGCAGCTCTTCTGAAGCTTTCTTT. The V and J genes are TRBV7-9 and TRBJ1-1; confidence is insufficient to name the D gene. The CDR3 starts with the cysteine, ends with the phenylalanine, and has 10 residues. Only the CDR3 portion is preserved as DNA: 30 bases, with reading frame beginning at the first base. V is pared back by 4 bases and J by 6 bases, with 3 bases lying between the germline termini. The germline V gene (reference sequence) yields SEHNR for CDR1 and FQNEAQ for CDR2.